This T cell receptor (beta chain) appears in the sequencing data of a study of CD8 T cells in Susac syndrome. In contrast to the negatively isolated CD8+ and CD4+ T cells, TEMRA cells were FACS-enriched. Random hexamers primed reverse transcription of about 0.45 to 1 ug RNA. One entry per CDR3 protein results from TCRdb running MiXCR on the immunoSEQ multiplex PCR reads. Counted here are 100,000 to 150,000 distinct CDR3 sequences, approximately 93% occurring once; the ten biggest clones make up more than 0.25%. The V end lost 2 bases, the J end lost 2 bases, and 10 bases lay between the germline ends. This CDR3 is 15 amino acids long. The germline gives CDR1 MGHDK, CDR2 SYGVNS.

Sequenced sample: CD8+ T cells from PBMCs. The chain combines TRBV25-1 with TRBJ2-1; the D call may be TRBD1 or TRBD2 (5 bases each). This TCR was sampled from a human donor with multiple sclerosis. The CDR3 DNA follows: TGTGCCAGCAGTGAAAGAGGGGACCCCTACAATGAGCAGTTCTTC. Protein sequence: CASSERGDPYNEQFF.